The T cell receptor beta chain described here comes from a study of Ad26.COV2.S vaccination and SARS-CoV-2 variants (dated by TCRdb to the early 2020s). With respect to the entire study: Vaccine-arm donors came from COV1001, a multicentre, randomized, double-blind, placebo-controlled phase I-IIa trial of Ad26.COV2.S in healthy adults. TCRbeta repertoire sequencing was used to assess the specificity and breadth of SARS-CoV-2-reactive T cell receptors after Ad26.COV2.S vaccination. A total of 32 samples were included in the TCR-sequenced set, comprising approximately 20 Ad26.COV2.S vaccine recipients, 5 placebo recipients and 8 SARS-CoV-2 convalescent individuals. Trial participants were randomized into five groups of five: low-dose or high-dose Ad26.COV2.S given once or twice, or placebo on both occasions. Blinding of investigators to trial group allocation was maintained during experiments and outcome assessment. Ad26.COV2.S was administered intramuscularly at 5 x 10^10 or 1 x 10^11 viral particles, either as a single shot or as two shots given 56 days apart.

Explained via the paper, the treatment or condition label denotes: around 19 received Ad26.COV2.S at low or high dose, single or two shots; about 5 received placebo; per-sample allocation not given. For vaccine and placebo recipients, the sequenced repertoires came from samples collected on day 63 after the first injection. In Cohort 1b, fewer than 30 adults aged 18-55 years were enrolled at a single site in Boston, USA, between 29 July and 7 August 2020. Ad26.COV2.S was a replication-incompetent adenovirus type 26 vector expressing a prefusion-stabilized SARS-CoV-2 spike protein from the original Wuhan strain. Findings and caveats that apply to the study as a whole: According to the authors, total T cell responses may have been underestimated by the TCR breadth and depth analyses. Vaccine and placebo recipients had similar non-spike TCR breadth, a finding consistent with the vaccine containing only spike. The study was not powered for comparison of responses between vaccine doses or regimens. Ad26.COV2.S recipients had higher spike-specific TCR breadth than placebo recipients (P = 0.0014). Substantial breadth of spike-specific CD8+ and CD4+ T cell responses was reported after vaccination.

Regarding this clone: What this receptor recognizes is not known. Per-base qualities were not stored, and no clone one base away is much larger.

The immunoSEQ Assay was used to sequence TCRbeta CDR3 regions. After extraction, genomic DNA underwent amplification by bias-controlled multiplex PCR, followed by high-throughput sequencing. The published analysis was carried out like this. To quantify the absolute abundance of every unique TCRbeta CDR3 region, sequences were collapsed and filtered. Usable DNA was measured by amplifying reference genes present in all nucleated cells, and TCRbeta template counts were normalized to that usable DNA to estimate T cell fraction. Repertoire TCRs were annotated as SARS-CoV-2-specific by exact matching of V gene, CDR3 amino acid sequence and J gene to a known reactive TCR set. MIRA supplied the reference SARS-CoV-2 TCR set, which was filtered for enrichment in COVID-19-positive ImmuneCODE repertoires so that public or cross-reactive TCRs were removed. Using the MIRA antigens, annotated TCRs were further analysed by specific ORF or by position within an ORF. Depth was the summed frequency of annotated unique rearrangements, while breadth was defined as annotated unique rearrangements over total unique productive rearrangements. TCR breadth was compared between groups using two-sided Wilcoxon rank-sum tests. Here the immuneACCESS table is served through TCRdb, limited to in-frame sequences with V and J called. Missing clones are a known gap in these copies; in checked studies unresolved V genes cover under half, and the rest lacks a known reason. The V and J calls and clone size are taken from that table; D and trimming were inferred from the DNA. Across this sample there are about 420,000 clones, with around 87% seen only once. In total, the top ten clones hold around 3.6% of the sample.

From its cysteine to its phenylalanine, the CDR3 spans 14 amino acids. Only CDR3 DNA is held: 42 bases, read in frame from base 1. The germline V gene (reference sequence) sets CDR1 to SEHNR and CDR2 to FQNEAQ. V has 4 bases trimmed and J has 5 bases trimmed; junction bases matching no gene number 4. This receptor chain uses TRBV7-9 and TRBJ1-2; 10 nucleotides in the junction match TRBD1. Specimen: peripheral blood, collected in a trial of Ad26.COV2.S vaccine versus placebo. This TCR derives from a person between 18 and 59 years old who received the Ad26.COV2.S COVID-19 vaccine or a placebo. CDR3 reads: CASSSGDRGYGYTF. The nucleotide sequence is TGTGCCAGCAGCTCCGGGGACAGGGGATATGGCTACACCTTC.